This T cell receptor beta chain was retrieved from a study of blood T cell repertoires in COVID-19. Study overall: Spain, Italy and the United States supplied samples that represented acute and convalescent COVID-19. PBMCs, B-cell-depleted T cells, or T cells were the source of the cDNA or gDNA that made up the material.

Germline values: CDR1 SGHVS, CDR2 FQNEAQ. CDR3 size: 15 residues. The ends lost 6 bases at V and 7 bases at J; junction bases unmatched: 7. Original methodology: Nucleated cell counts were estimated from reference gene primer amplification. Profiling relied on immunoSEQ multiplex PCR, and the TCRdb table lists in-frame clones only, not all of them. D and trimming were read from the DNA, whereas the V and J calls and clone size are those reported in that table. The table records 250,000 or so clones, 82% of them present only once. This clone has a count of ten or more. The chain links TRBV7-8 to TRBJ1-6; 9 bases are shared with TRBD1. The sequenced sample consisted of peripheral blood. The TCR sequence derives from a woman aged 18-29 years with acute or convalescent COVID-19. CDR3 amino acids: CASRPGTGRNSPLHF. In DNA, the CDR3 is TGTGCCAGCAGACCCGGGACAGGGAGGAATTCACCCCTCCACTTT.